These 10 T cell receptor beta chains came from one sample sequenced in a study of shared clonotypes between healthy human individuals. The naive CD8 subset, CD45RO-negative cells positively selected for CCR7, excluded terminally differentiated effector memory CD45RA+ cells. Assay: immunoSEQ multiplex PCR; the TCRdb copy retains only in-frame clones and omits some. The top ten clones hold around 1.7% of a sample with around 2,000,000 clones, more than 85% of them seen once. Material: naive CD8+ T cells from PBMCs. All receptors derive from a man younger than 30 in good health. Some clones in this sample may be carry-over from other donors' samples.

This chain uses TRBV19 with TRBJ2-3, with D unclear. The CDR3 spans 12 residues. Germline V lookup: CDR1 LNHDA, CDR2 SQIVND (reference sequence). V lost 5 bases and J 1 base, leaving 4 bases between the germline ends. The CDR3 region is CASSWGTDTQYF. DNA for the CDR3: TGTGCCAGTAGTTGGGGCACAGATACGCAGTATTTT.

This clone occurred a few times. The V call is TRBV4-3, the J call TRBJ2-7; D is undetermined. Germline V gene data show CDR1 as LGHNA and CDR2 as YSLEER. V lost 0 bases to trimming and J lost 4 bases, with 16 bases between them. CDR3 length: 16 amino acids. CDR3 bases: TGCGCCAGCAGCCAAGATAGGGCTAGTGTTAGGTACGAGCAGTACTTC. The encoded protein is CASSQDRASVRYEQYF.

The J gene is TRBJ2-7, the V gene TRBV19; 10 bases fit TRBD1. The J segment lost 2 bases and the V segment lost 9 bases, leaving 10 bases of the junction unmatched. CDR1 is LNHDA and CDR2 is SQIVND in the germline V gene (reference sequence). This CDR3 region has 15 residues. As DNA, the CDR3 is TGTGCCAGCAAAAAAATCGGGACAGGGGCCTACGAGCAGTACTTC. Translated: CASKKIGTGAYEQYF.

This chain uses TRBV4-1 with TRBJ2-7, with 7 bases matching TRBD1. Trimming removed 5 bases from V and 3 bases from J; junction bases left unmatched: 4. The CDR3 runs 13 residues. Germline V gene sequence: CDR1 MGHRA, CDR2 YSYEKL. This CDR3 is CASSEGQYYEQYF. The CDR3 bases are TGCGCCAGCAGCGAGGGACAGTACTACGAGCAGTACTTC.

V usage is TRBV5-4 and J usage is TRBJ2-7; D is possibly TRBD1 (5 bases). This CDR3 contains 14 residues. The V gene's germline CDR1 is SGHNT and CDR2 YYREEE (reference sequence). Trimming took 4 bases from V and 0 from J, leaving 11 bases between them. This chain's CDR3 is CASSVRQNSYEQYF. CDR3 sequence (DNA): TGTGCCAGCAGCGTCAGACAGAACTCCTACGAGCAGTACTTC.

The chain links TRBV28 to TRBJ2-1, with 9 positions matching TRBD2. CDR1 MDHEN and CDR2 SYDVKM come from the germline V gene. The CDR3 has 16 residues. V trimming: 5 bases; J trimming: 0 bases; junction bases outside the gene matches: 5. The CDR3 region is CASSAATSGSYNEQFF. As DNA, the CDR3 is TGTGCCAGCAGTGCGGCGACTAGCGGCTCCTACAATGAGCAGTTCTTC. The full variable domain, with the rest looked up from reference TRBV28 and TRBJ2-1, is DVKVTQSSRYLVKRTGEKVFLECVQDMDHENMFWYRQDPGLGLRLIYFSYDVKMKEKGDIPEGYSVSREKKERFSLILESASTNQTSMYLCASSAATSGSYNEQFFGPGTRLTVL.

A single count supports this clone. CDR3 DNA: TGCAGCGTTGAAATTCTCGGTATCGACTATGGCTACACCTTC. Amino acid sequence: CSVEILGIDYGYTF. This chain joins TRBV29-1 and TRBJ1-2, with unresolved D. This CDR3 contains 14 residues. From germline, CDR1 is SQVTM and CDR2 ANQGSEA. Trimming took 2 bases from V and 3 from J, leaving 13 bases between them.

V is TRBV27 and J is TRBJ2-3; the D gene is possibly TRBD2 (5 bases). The germline V and J ends were trimmed by 2 bases and 4 bases, with 10 bases remaining between them. This CDR3 is 14 amino acids long. CDR1 and CDR2 (germline): MNHEY, SMNVEV (reference sequence). This CDR3 is CASSLGAGADTQYF. CDR3 bases: TGTGCCAGCAGTTTAGGAGCCGGGGCAGATACGCAGTATTTT.

The V call is TRBV28, the J call TRBJ2-2; D is uncertain. V was cut by 7 bases and J by 5 bases, with 23 bases left in between. This CDR3 comprises 17 residues. Germline CDR1 is MDHEN and CDR2 is SYDVKM. The chain's CDR3 is CASTSPPGQSITGELFF. The CDR3, as DNA: TGTGCCAGCACCTCACCCCCCGGGCAGAGTATAACCGGGGAGCTGTTTTTT.

The rearrangement uses TRBV4-1 and TRBJ2-3, with TRBD1 matching over 10 bases. The V and J ends lost 6 bases and 4 bases, in that order; junction bases with no gene match: 10. The length of the CDR3 is 16 residues. The V gene's germline CDR1 is MGHRA and CDR2 YSYEKL. CDR3 DNA sequence: TGCGCCAGCAGGCTAAAGGGGACAGGGGTTTCAGATACGCAGTATTTT. It codes for CASRLKGTGVSDTQYF.